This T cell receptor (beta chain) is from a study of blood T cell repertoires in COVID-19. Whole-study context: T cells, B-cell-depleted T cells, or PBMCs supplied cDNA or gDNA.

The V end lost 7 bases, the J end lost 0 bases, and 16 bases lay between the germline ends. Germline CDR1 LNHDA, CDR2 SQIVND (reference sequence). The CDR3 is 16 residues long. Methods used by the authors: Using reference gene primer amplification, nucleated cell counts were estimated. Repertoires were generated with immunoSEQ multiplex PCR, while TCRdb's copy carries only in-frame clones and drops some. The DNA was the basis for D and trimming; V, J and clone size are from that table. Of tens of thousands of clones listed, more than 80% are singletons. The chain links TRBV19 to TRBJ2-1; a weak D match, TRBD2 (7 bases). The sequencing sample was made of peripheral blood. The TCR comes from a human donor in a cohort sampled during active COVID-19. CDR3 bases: TGTGCCAGTACCGGGAGGCAGGGGACCTCCTACAATGAGCAGTTCTTC. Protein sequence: CASTGRQGTSYNEQFF. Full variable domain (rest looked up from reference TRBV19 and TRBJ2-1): DGGITQSPKYLFRKEGQNVTLSCEQNLNHDAMYWYRQDPGQGLRLIYYSQIVNDFQKGDIAEGYSVSREKKESFPLTVTSAQKNPTAFYLCASTGRQGTSYNEQFFGPGTRLTVL.